A selection of T cell receptor beta chains follows, all from one sample in a study of CD8 T cells in ankylosing spondylitis. TCRdb reprocessed the 5' RACE reads with MiXCR, giving one entry per CDR3 protein. Of approximately 200,000 distinct CDR3 sequences in the sample, about 13% are singletons; the top ten hold approximately 15%. The specimen sequenced was blood, either unsorted or a sorted T cell fraction (not recorded which). Source of these receptors: a male donor with ankylosing spondylitis or in good health (not recorded which). CDR3s include the opening cysteine and the closing phenylalanine or tryptophan. Each record gives: V gene, J gene, D gene, clone size, CDR3 DNA, CDR3 protein. The D gene is left open where the match is weak. Not all rows give a size; the values are once, few, many and, for expanded clones, a class.

TRBV27	TRBJ2-5	NA	few	TGTGCCAGCAGTTTTTACGGAAACGGCCAAGAGACCCAGTACTTC	CASSFYGNGQETQYF
TRBV19	TRBJ2-3	NA	NA	TGTGCCAGTGAGAGAAGGTATCGGGGCACAGATACGCAGTATTTT	CASERRYRGTDTQYF
TRBV2	TRBJ1-1	TRBD1	NA	TGTGCCAGCAGGCCAGGGACAGGGCCCACTGAAGCTTTCTTT	CASRPGTGPTEAFF
TRBV11-2	TRBJ2-1	NA	few	TGTGCCAGCAGCACCTACAGGTCTCCGGATGAGCAGTTCTTC	CASSTYRSPDEQFF
TRBV6-1	TRBJ2-5	TRBD1	NA	TGTGCCAGCAGCCTTCTGACAGGGGGCGGTCTCCAAGAGTCCCAGTACTTC	CASSLLTGGGLQESQYF
TRBV29-1	TRBJ1-3	NA	few	TGCAGCGTTAGGGAAATGAGTGGAAACACCATATATTTT	CSVREMSGNTIYF
TRBV29-1	TRBJ2-2	NA	many	TGCAGCGTTGAAGGGGGACGGTCCGGGGAGCTGTTTTTT	CSVEGGRSGELFF
TRBV5-6	TRBJ2-7	TRBD2	NA	TGTGCCAGCAGCGTGGGGGTTATTCCGACTAGCGGTATCGTAGAGGGAGGCTACGAGCAGTACTTC	CASSVGVIPTSGIVEGGYEQYF
TRBV28	TRBJ2-7	NA	NA	TGTGCCAGCAGCCGGACAAGCGAGCAGTACTTC	CASSRTSEQYF
TRBV6-1	TRBJ1-1	NA	few	TGTGCCAGCAGAATGGAGGGAAGGACTGAAGCTTTCTTT	CASRMEGRTEAFF
TRBV12-5	TRBJ2-5	TRBD2	few	TGTGCTAGTGGTCCCCCCCAAGCGGGAGGAGAGACCCAGTACTTC	CASGPPQAGGETQYF
TRBV25-1	TRBJ2-2	TRBD2	NA	TGTGCCAGCAGTGAAGCCACTAGCGGAAACACCGGGGAGCTGTTTTTT	CASSEATSGNTGELFF
TRBV5-1	TRBJ2-1	NA	few	TGCGCCAGCATGACGGTAGGGAGCCAAATCGAGCAGTTCTTC	CASMTVGSQIEQFF
TRBV30	TRBJ2-7	TRBD1	NA	TGTGCCTGGTCCTCCGGACAGGGGAGCGACGAGCAGTACTTC	CAWSSGQGSDEQYF
TRBV6-2/TRBV6-3	TRBJ2-1	NA	few	TGTGCCAGCAGTTCGGACCTTTACAATGAGCAGTTCTTC	CASSSDLYNEQFF
TRBV9	TRBJ1-1	TRBD1	few	TGTGCCAGCAGCGCCCGACAGGGCCTGAACACTGAAGCTTTCTTT	CASSARQGLNTEAFF
TRBV30	TRBJ2-7	NA	many	TGTGCCTGGATAGACTCCGACTACGAGCAGTACTTC	CAWIDSDYEQYF
TRBV7-8	TRBJ1-2	TRBD1	few	TGTGCCTGGCAGACAGGGAGAGGCTACACCTTC	CAWQTGRGYTF
TRBV10-3	TRBJ2-1	TRBD2	NA	TGTGCCACAACCCCAGGGACTAGCGGTAACAATGAGCAGTTCTTC	CATTPGTSGNNEQFF
TRBV4-1	TRBJ2-1	NA	few	TGCGCCAGCAGCCAATCCGCCCGAAGCTCCTACAATGAGCAGTTCTTC	CASSQSARSSYNEQFF